Below, 2 T cell receptor beta chains from the same sample are listed, as sequenced in a study of shared clonotypes between healthy human individuals. The repertoire was sequenced with immunoSEQ multiplex PCR; TCRdb's copy has only in-frame clones and lacks some. The sample holds some 2,500,000 clones, just under 95% seen once. The sample was naive CD4+ T cells from PBMCs. Indicated subset: CD45RA+ positively selected. The receptors were sampled from a young man in good health. Some clones in this sample may be carry-over from other donors' samples.

V gene TRBV15 combines with J gene TRBJ1-2; D ambiguous. The CDR3 runs 15 residues. CDR1 and CDR2 (germline): LNHNV, YYDKDF (reference sequence). V lost 0 bases and J lost 4, with 12 bases in between. In DNA form, the CDR3 reads TGTGCCACCAGCAGAGATCGTGGGGAGGCCTATGGCTACACCTTC. This translates into CATSRDRGEAYGYTF.

The chain has TRBV9 and TRBJ2-1, with TRBD2 matching 8 bases. Trimming cost V 3 bases and J 8 bases; bases outside gene matches: 13. The CDR3 contains 16 residues. Germline lookup yields CDR1 SGDLS and CDR2 YYNGEE. The CDR3 region has the DNA TGTGCCAGCAGCGGAGGCAATTTGGCGGGAGGCCATGAGCAGTTCTTC. Translating it yields CASSGGNLAGGHEQFF.